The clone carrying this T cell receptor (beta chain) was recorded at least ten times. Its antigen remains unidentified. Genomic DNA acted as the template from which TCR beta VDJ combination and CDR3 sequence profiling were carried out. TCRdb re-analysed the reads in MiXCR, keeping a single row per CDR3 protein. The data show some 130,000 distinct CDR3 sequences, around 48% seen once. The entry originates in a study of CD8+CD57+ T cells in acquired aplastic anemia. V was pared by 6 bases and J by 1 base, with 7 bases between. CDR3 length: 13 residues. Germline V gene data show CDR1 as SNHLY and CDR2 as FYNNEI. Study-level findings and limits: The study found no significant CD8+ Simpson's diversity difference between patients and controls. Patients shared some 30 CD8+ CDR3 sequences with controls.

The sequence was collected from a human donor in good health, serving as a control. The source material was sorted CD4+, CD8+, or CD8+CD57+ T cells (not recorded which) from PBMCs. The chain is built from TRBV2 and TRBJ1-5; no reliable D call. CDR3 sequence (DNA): TGTGCCAGCAGCCCGGAGAGCAATCAGCCCCAGCATTTT. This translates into CASSPESNQPQHF.